These 4 T cell receptor beta chains were sequenced from one sample in a study of blood T cell repertoires in COVID-19. TCRdb's copy holds only in-frame clones and misses some; the assay was immunoSEQ multiplex PCR. The sample includes about 90,000 clones, around 92% of them seen just once. The sample consisted of peripheral blood. The receptors here all came from a woman aged 55-75 years with active COVID-19.

The rearrangement links TRBV7-2 to TRBJ1-4; D not resolved. This CDR3 is built from 13 residues. Germline-derived CDR1 and CDR2 are SGHTA and FQGNSA. V lost 2 bases and J lost 2, with 3 bases in between. The CDR3 region is CASSLLTNEKLFF. In nucleotides, the CDR3 is TGTGCCAGCAGCTTACTGACTAATGAAAAACTGTTTTTT.

The genes are TRBV7-9 and TRBJ2-3, with D hard to call. Germline loops: CDR1 SEHNR, CDR2 FQNEAQ (reference sequence). V was shortened by 2 bases and J by 2 bases, with 11 bases between the two germline ends. The length of the CDR3 is 15 residues. The CDR3 here is CASSLQSAYTDTQYF. As DNA, the CDR3 is TGTGCCAGCAGCTTACAATCAGCGTACACAGATACGCAGTATTTT.

In DNA form, the CDR3 reads TGTGCCAGTAGTATAAAGTCTAAAGGACAGAAAACGGGCACTGAAGCTTTCTTT. Encoded protein: CASSIKSKGQKTGTEAFF. This chain links TRBV19 with TRBJ1-1, with D perhaps matching TRBD1 (6 bases). The germline V and J ends were trimmed by 2 bases and 4 bases, with 23 bases remaining between them. The CDR3 totals 18 residues. The germline gives CDR1 LNHDA, CDR2 SQIVND (reference sequence). Full variable domain (missing parts from reference TRBV19 and TRBJ1-1): DGGITQSPKYLFRKEGQNVTLSCEQNLNHDAMYWYRQDPGQGLRLIYYSQIVNDFQKGDIAEGYSVSREKKESFPLTVTSAQKNPTAFYLCASSIKSKGQKTGTEAFFGQGTRLTVV.

V and J are TRBV5-5 and TRBJ1-2; D remains unclear. The CDR3 is 14 residues long. Per germline, CDR1 SGHKS and CDR2 YYEKEE (reference sequence). V lost 0 bases, J lost 2 bases, and 8 bases lay in between. In DNA form, the CDR3 reads TGTGCCAGCAGCTTGGGGCAGAAGAACTATGGCTACACCTTC. Encoded protein: CASSLGQKNYGYTF. Full variable domain (outside the CDR3, taken from reference TRBV5-5 and TRBJ1-2): DAGVTQSPTHLIKTRGQQVTLRCSPISGHKSVSWYQQVLGQGPQFIFQYYEKEERGRGNFPDRFSARQFPNYSSELNVNALLLGDSALYLCASSLGQKNYGYTFGSGTRLTVV.